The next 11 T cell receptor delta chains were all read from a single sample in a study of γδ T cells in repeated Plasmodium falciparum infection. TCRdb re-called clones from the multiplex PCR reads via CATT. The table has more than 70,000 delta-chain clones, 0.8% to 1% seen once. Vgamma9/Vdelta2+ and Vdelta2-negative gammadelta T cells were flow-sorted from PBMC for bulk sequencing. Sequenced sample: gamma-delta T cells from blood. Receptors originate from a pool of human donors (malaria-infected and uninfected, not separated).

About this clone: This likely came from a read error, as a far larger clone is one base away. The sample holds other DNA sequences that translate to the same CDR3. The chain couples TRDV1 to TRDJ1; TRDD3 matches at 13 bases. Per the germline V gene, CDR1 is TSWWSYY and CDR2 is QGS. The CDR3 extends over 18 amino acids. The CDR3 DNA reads TGTGCTCTTGGGGAACGCTACAACTGGGGGATACGATCCGATAAACTCATATTT. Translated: CALGERYNWGIRSDKLIF.

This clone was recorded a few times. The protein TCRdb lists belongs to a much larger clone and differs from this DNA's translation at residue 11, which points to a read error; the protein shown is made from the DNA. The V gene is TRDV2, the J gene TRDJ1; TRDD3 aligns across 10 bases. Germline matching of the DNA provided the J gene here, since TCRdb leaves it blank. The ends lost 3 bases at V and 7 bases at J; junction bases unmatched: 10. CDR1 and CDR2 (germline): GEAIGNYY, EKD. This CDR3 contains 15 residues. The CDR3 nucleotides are TGTGCCTGTGACCCAGTACTGGGGGATGGAGGTAAACTCATCTTT. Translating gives CACDPVLGDGGKLIF.

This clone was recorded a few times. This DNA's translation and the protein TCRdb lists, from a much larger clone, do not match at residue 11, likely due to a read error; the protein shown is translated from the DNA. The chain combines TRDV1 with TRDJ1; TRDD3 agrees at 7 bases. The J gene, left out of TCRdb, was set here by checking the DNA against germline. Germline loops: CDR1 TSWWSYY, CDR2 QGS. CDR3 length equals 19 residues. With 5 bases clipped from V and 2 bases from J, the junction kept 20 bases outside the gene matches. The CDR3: CALGPRGGGDDGGTDKLIF. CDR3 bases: TGTGCTCTTGGGCCACGTGGCGGGGGGGATGATGGTGGGACCGATAAACTCATCTTT.

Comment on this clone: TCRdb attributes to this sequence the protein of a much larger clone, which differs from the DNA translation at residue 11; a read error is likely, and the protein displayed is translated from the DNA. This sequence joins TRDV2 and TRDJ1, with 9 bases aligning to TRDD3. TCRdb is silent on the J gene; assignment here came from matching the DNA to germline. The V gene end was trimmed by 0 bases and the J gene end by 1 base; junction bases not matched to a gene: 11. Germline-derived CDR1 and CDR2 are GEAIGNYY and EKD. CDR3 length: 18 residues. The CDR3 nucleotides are TGTGCCTGTGACACCGCTATGCTGGGGGATTGTAGCACCGATAAACTCATCTTT. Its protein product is CACDTAMLGDCSTDKLIF.

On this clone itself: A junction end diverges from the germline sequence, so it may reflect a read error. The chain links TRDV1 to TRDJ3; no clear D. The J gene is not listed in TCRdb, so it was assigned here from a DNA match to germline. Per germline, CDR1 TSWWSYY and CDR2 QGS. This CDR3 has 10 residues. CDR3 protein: CAWDTRQMFF. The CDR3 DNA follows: TGCGCCTGGGACACCCGACAGATGTTTTTC.

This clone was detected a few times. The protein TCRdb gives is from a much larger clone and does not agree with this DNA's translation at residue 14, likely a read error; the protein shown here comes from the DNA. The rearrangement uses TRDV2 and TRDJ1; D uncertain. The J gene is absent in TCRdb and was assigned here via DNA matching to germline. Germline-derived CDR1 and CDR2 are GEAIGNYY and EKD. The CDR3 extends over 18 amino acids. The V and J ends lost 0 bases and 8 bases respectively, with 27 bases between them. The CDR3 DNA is TGTGCCTGTGACACCGTTCTACATCAGCAGGTGCCAGTTCGGAAACTCATCTTT. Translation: CACDTVLHQQVPVRKLIF.

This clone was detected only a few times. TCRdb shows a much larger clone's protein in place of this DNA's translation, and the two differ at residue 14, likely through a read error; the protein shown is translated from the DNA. The CDR3 spells CACDPIITGESSWGTRQMFF. The DNA of the CDR3 is TGTGCCTGTGACCCGATAATTACTGGGGAGAGCTCCTGGGGCACCCGACAGATGTTTTTC. This rearrangement joins TRDV2 to TRDJ3; TRDD3 matches 7 bases. TCRdb supplies no J gene; here it was assigned by aligning the nucleotide sequence to germline. CDR1 and CDR2 from the germline V gene are GEAIGNYY and EKD. The CDR3 sequence is 20 residues long.

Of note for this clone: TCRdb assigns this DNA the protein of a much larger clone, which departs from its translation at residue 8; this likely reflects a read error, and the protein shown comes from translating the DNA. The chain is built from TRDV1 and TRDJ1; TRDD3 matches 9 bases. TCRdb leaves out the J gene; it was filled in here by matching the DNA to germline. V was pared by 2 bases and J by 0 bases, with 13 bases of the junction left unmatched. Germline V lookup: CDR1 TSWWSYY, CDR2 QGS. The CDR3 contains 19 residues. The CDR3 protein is CALGEKREGYWGNTDKLIF. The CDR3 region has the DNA TGTGCTCTTGGGGAAAAAAGGGAAGGTTACTGGGGGAACACCGATAAACTCATCTTT.

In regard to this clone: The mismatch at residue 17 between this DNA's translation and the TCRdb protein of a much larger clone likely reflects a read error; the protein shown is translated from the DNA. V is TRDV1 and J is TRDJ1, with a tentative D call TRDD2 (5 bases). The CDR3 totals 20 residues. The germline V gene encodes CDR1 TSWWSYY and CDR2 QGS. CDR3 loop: CALGDTPNPFGVQYTDRLIF. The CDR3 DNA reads TGTGCTCTTGGGGATACCCCTAATCCCTTCGGGGTCCAGTACACCGATAGACTCATCTTT.

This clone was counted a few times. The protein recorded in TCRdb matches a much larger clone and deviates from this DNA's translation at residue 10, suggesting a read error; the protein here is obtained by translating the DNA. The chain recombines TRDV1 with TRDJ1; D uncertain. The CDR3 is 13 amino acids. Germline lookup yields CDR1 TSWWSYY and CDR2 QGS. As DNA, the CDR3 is TGTGCTCTTGGGGCCCTAACCACCGATGAACTCATCTTT. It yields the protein CALGALTTDELIF.

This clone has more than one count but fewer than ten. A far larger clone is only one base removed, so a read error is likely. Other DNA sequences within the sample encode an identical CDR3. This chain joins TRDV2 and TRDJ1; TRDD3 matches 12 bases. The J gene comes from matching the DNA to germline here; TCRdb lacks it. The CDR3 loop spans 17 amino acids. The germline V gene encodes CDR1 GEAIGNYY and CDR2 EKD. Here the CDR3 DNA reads TGTGCCTGCGACACCGTAGGACTGGGGGATACAACCGATAAACTCATCTTT. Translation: CACDTVGLGDTTDKLIF.